Listed here are 5 T cell receptor beta chains from one sample, sequenced in a study of radiotherapy plus CTLA-4 blockade in lung cancer (dated by TCRdb to between 2017 and 2018). The method was the immunoSEQ multiplex PCR assay. In its TCRdb copy, this immuneACCESS table keeps in-frame sequences only and misses some clones. Where compared with another copy, unresolved V genes explain less than half of these, and the others have no known cause. The sample table holds tens of thousands of clones, of which 77% were seen once. The ten biggest clones cover almost 4% of the sample. The sequences come from peripheral blood, collected from a patient treated with radiotherapy plus ipilimumab. The source of these receptors is a human donor with non-small cell lung cancer who had a partial response to radiotherapy plus ipilimumab.

This chain connects TRBV6-1 to TRBJ2-1, with a possible D match to TRBD1 (6 bases). Per germline, CDR1 MNHNS and CDR2 SASEGT. The CDR3 is 14 residues long. Trimming pared 5 bases from V and 4 bases from J, leaving 12 bases between. CDR3 bases: TGTGCCAGCAGTCAGGGGTCCCTATACAATGAGCAGTTCTTC. Amino acid sequence: CASSQGSLYNEQFF.

This clone was counted a single time. The chain links TRBV5-1 to TRBJ1-1; D uncertain. This CDR3 is built from 15 residues. In germline, CDR1 is SGHRS, CDR2 YFSETQ. Trimming cost V 4 bases and J 1 base, with 14 bases left between them. CDR3 region: CASSHLLGENTEAFF. The CDR3 DNA sequence: TGCGCCAGCAGCCATCTGTTGGGAGAGAACACTGAAGCTTTCTTT.

The V and J genes are TRBV6-6 and TRBJ2-7; TRBD1 agrees at 10 bases. The ends lost 6 bases at V and 2 bases at J; junction bases unmatched: 7. From germline, CDR1 is MNHNY and CDR2 SVGAGI (reference sequence). The CDR3 spans 15 residues. CDR3: CASRMDRGNTYEQYF. CDR3 in DNA: TGTGCCAGCAGGATGGACAGGGGGAATACCTACGAGCAGTACTTC.

A single count supports this clone. The V and J genes are TRBV7-6 and TRBJ2-1; the match to TRBD2 covers 8 bases. The CDR3 spans 16 residues. Germline CDR1 is SGHVS and CDR2 is FNYEAQ. V dropped 5 bases and J dropped 4; count of bases not matched to a gene: 10. In DNA, the CDR3 is TGTGCCAGCAGCCCCGGGGGGGGACTTATTTACAATGAGCAGTTCTTC. Translation: CASSPGGGLIYNEQFF.

This clone is a singleton in its sample. This chain uses TRBV7-6 with TRBJ2-7; TRBD1 aligns across 8 bases. The CDR3 consists of 13 residues. V was clipped by 5 bases and J by 5 bases; unmatched bases: 5. Germline V CDR1 and CDR2: SGHVS, FNYEAQ. CDR3: CASSPQGAHEQYF. The CDR3 DNA reads TGTGCCAGCAGCCCTCAGGGGGCCCACGAGCAGTACTTC.